These 30 T cell receptor beta chains share one sample of origin, sequenced in a study of cytomegalovirus exposure and HLA in healthy donors. Clones were sequenced by immunoSEQ multiplex PCR, and TCRdb holds only the in-frame ones, with some missing. The sample shows 110,000 or so clones, less than 90% of them seen only once. Sequencing was done on a sample of PBMCs. Receptors were obtained from a man between 18 and 29 years old in good health and CMV-seropositive.

The V and J genes are TRBV9 and TRBJ2-1; D is ambiguous. Trimming removed 0 bases from V and 1 base from J, with 8 bases in between. Germline CDR1 reads SGDLS; CDR2 reads YYNGEE. The CDR3 spans 15 residues. CDR3 coding DNA: TGTGCCAGCAGCGTAGGAACTACTTCCTACAATGAGCAGTTCTTC. This translates into CASSVGTTSYNEQFF.

The DNA for the CDR3 is TGTGCCAGCAGTTACCCGGTGGGGGGAATGAATGAAAAACTGTTTTTT. Translating gives CASSYPVGGMNEKLFF. The chain employs TRBV6-6 and TRBJ1-4, with D tentatively TRBD1 (5 bases). The CDR3 runs 16 residues. Trimming stripped 2 bases from V and 5 bases from J, with 15 bases between. Germline V gene sequence: CDR1 MNHNY, CDR2 SVGAGI (reference sequence).

CDR3 in DNA: TGTGCCAGCAGCTTATTTGGGGCAGGGGCCAGATACGAGCAGTACTTC. Its translation is CASSLFGAGARYEQYF. The chain is built from TRBV7-9 and TRBJ2-7, with TRBD1 as a possible D gene (6 bases). The CDR3 sequence is 16 residues long. Trimming removed 2 bases from V and 4 bases from J, with 18 bases in between. Germline V CDR1 and CDR2: SEHNR, FQNEAQ (reference sequence).

This clone was found a few times. This chain connects TRBV19 to TRBJ2-2; maybe TRBD1 (6 bases). Germline V lookup: CDR1 LNHDA, CDR2 SQIVND (reference sequence). The CDR3 extends over 14 amino acids. With 3 bases removed from V and 8 bases from J, the gap between germline ends came to 13 bases. The CDR3 bases are TGTGCCAGTAGTATCCAGGGGAGTAAGGGGGAGCTGTTTTTT. This translates into CASSIQGSKGELFF.

The V gene is TRBV5-4, the J gene TRBJ1-1; TRBD1 aligns across 8 bases. This CDR3 has 14 amino acids. With V trimmed by 3 bases and J by 11 bases, 12 bases remained unmatched. CDR1 is SGHNT and CDR2 is YYREEE in the germline V gene (reference sequence). CDR3 nucleotides: TGTGCCAGCAGCTCGGGACAGGAGAACGCCTTGGCTTTCTTT. Translating it yields CASSSGQENALAFF.

The chain has TRBV7-9 and TRBJ2-2, with TRBD1 matching over 7 bases. The ends lost 5 bases at V and 1 base at J; junction bases unmatched: 4. Germline assignment: CDR1 SEHNR and CDR2 FQNEAQ (reference sequence). The CDR3 is made up of 15 amino acids. For the CDR3, the DNA is TGTGCCAGCAGCATCCGGGACAGGAACACCGGGGAGCTGTTTTTT. Its protein product is CASSIRDRNTGELFF.

This chain uses TRBV10-1 with TRBJ2-1; TRBD2 matches 13 bases. The CDR3 is 16 amino acids. Germline assignment: CDR1 WNHNN and CDR2 SYGVQD (reference sequence). After removal of 5 bases from V and 3 bases from J, the junction contained 4 bases not matched to a gene. The CDR3 loop reads CASSPRTSGGYNEQFF. The CDR3 DNA follows: TGCGCCAGCAGTCCGCGGACTAGCGGGGGCTACAATGAGCAGTTCTTC.

The rearrangement uses TRBV10-1 and TRBJ1-1; D is perhaps TRBD1 (5 bases). The CDR3 runs 17 residues. V was pared by 2 bases and J by 1 base, with 17 bases between. CDR1 and CDR2 from the germline V gene are WNHNN and SYGVQD (reference sequence). The CDR3 bases are TGCGCCAGCAGTGAGGTGACAGCCCCAAACCGGAACACTGAAGCTTTCTTT. Amino acid sequence: CASSEVTAPNRNTEAFF.

The chain combines TRBV6-1 with TRBJ2-7, with D perhaps TRBD2 (6 bases). Deletions cut 7 bases from V and 2 bases from J, with 12 bases between. The CDR3 is made up of 13 amino acids. CDR1 MNHNS and CDR2 SASEGT come from the germline V gene. The CDR3 region is CASTEDYTYEQYF. The CDR3 nucleotides read TGTGCCAGCACCGAGGACTATACCTACGAGCAGTACTTC.

The chain employs TRBV6-6 and TRBJ1-6, with a tentative D call TRBD1 (5 bases). Trimming pared 0 bases from V and 7 bases from J, leaving 13 bases between. Germline assignment: CDR1 MNHNY and CDR2 SVGAGI (reference sequence). This CDR3 has 16 amino acids. DNA of the CDR3: TGTGCCAGCAGTTACTCTTTAGGGGCGCCGAATTCACCCCTCCACTTT. Translating gives CASSYSLGAPNSPLHF.

The rearrangement joins TRBV19 to TRBJ1-1; 7 nucleotides line up with TRBD1. V lost 6 bases to trimming and J lost 5 bases; unmatched junction nucleotides: 6. The CDR3 sequence is 13 residues long. Germline CDR1 LNHDA, CDR2 SQIVND (reference sequence). CDR3 loop: CASSQGGWTEAFF. CDR3 nucleotides: TGTGCCAGTAGCCAAGGGGGCTGGACTGAAGCTTTCTTT.

The chain recombines TRBV29-1 with TRBJ2-7, with D tentatively TRBD2 (6 bases). Germline CDR1 SQVTM, CDR2 ANQGSEA. V was pared by 6 bases and J by 3 bases, with 12 bases between. This CDR3 is built from 12 residues. In DNA form, the CDR3 reads TGCAGCGTAGGGACTGTGGACTACGAGCAGTACTTC. Translating it yields CSVGTVDYEQYF.

The rearrangement joins TRBV15 to TRBJ1-2; perhaps TRBD1 as D (5 bases). The CDR3 length is 15 residues. The germline CDR1 and CDR2 sequences are LNHNV and YYDKDF (reference sequence). The V gene lost 5 bases and the J gene lost 4 bases, with 17 bases spanning the gap. The CDR3 DNA reads as TGTGCCACCAGCGTCTTAGGGGCCAGGAGCTATGGCTACACCTTC. Protein: CATSVLGARSYGYTF. The entire variable domain, with the rest obtained from reference TRBV15 and TRBJ1-2, is as follows: DAMVIQNPRYQVTQFGKPVTLSCSQTLNHNVMYWYQQKSSQAPKLLFHYYDKDFNNEADTPDNFQSRRPNTSFCFLDIRSPGLGDTAMYLCATSVLGARSYGYTFGSGTRLTVV.

This clone was counted a single time. DNA for the CDR3: TGTGCCAGCAGCCCGATGGGGCGGATACAAGAGACCCAGTACTTC. It codes for CASSPMGRIQETQYF. V usage is TRBV6-5 and J usage is TRBJ2-5; D is perhaps TRBD1 (5 bases). The V and J ends lost 6 bases and 2 bases respectively, with 16 bases between them. Germline lookup yields CDR1 MNHEY and CDR2 SVGAGI. CDR3 length equals 15 residues.

The rearrangement uses TRBV15 and TRBJ2-2; TRBD1 matches 7 bases. Per the germline V gene, CDR1 is LNHNV and CDR2 is YYDKDF (reference sequence). The CDR3 contains 15 residues. Unmatched junction bases numbered 6, after V lost 4 bases and J lost 4 bases. CDR3 in amino acids: CATSIDRVGTGELFF. CDR3 DNA sequence: TGTGCCACCAGCATAGACAGGGTCGGCACCGGGGAGCTGTTTTTT.

The chain couples TRBV9 to TRBJ2-3, with a possible D match to TRBD1 (5 bases). CDR3 size: 15 residues. V was cut by 0 bases and J by 5 bases, with 13 bases left in between. Germline loops: CDR1 SGDLS, CDR2 YYNGEE. The CDR3 here is CASSVAPRDEDTQYF. CDR3 nucleotides: TGTGCCAGCAGCGTAGCCCCCAGGGATGAAGATACGCAGTATTTT.

This chain joins TRBV27 and TRBJ2-3, with a weak D call TRBD1 (6 bases). Germline V gene sequence: CDR1 MNHEY, CDR2 SMNVEV (reference sequence). CDR3 size: 17 residues. V was trimmed by 4 bases and J by 3 bases, leaving 20 bases between them. CDR3 region: CASSSSFRDTETDTQYF. As DNA, the CDR3 is TGTGCCAGCAGTTCCTCGTTTCGGGACACTGAGACAGATACGCAGTATTTT.

This chain links TRBV6-1 with TRBJ2-2; TRBD2 might be the D (5 bases). CDR1 is MNHNS and CDR2 is SASEGT in the germline V gene. Trimming took 4 bases from V and 5 from J, leaving 17 bases between them. The CDR3 extends over 16 amino acids. The CDR3 nucleotides are TGTGCCAGCAGTGGAGGGTACGGGGTTGGGACCGGGGAGCTGTTTTTT. Residues: CASSGGYGVGTGELFF.

The chain uses TRBV11-2 and TRBJ1-1, with TRBD1 matching over 8 bases. The CDR3 has 15 amino acids. Germline values: CDR1 SGHAT, CDR2 FQNNGV. J was trimmed by 1 base and V by 3 bases; bases with no gene match: 4. The CDR3: CASSFWDRPNTEAFF. As DNA, the CDR3 is TGTGCCAGCAGCTTTTGGGACAGGCCGAACACTGAAGCTTTCTTT.

V gene TRBV10-2 combines with J gene TRBJ2-7; TRBD1 agrees at 9 bases. V trimming: 8 bases; J trimming: 5 bases; junction bases outside the gene matches: 7. The CDR3 is 13 amino acids. The germline gives CDR1 WSHSY, CDR2 SAAADI. The CDR3, as DNA: TGCGCCAGCGCGGGACAGGGTGGCCACGAGCAGTACTTC. This encodes CASAGQGGHEQYF.

CDR3 sequence: CASKRFLEGNSPLHF. CDR3 DNA: TGTGCCAGCAAAAGGTTCCTGGAGGGGAATTCACCCCTCCACTTT. The rearrangement links TRBV6-5 to TRBJ1-6, with D possibly being TRBD1 (5 bases). In germline, CDR1 is MNHEY, CDR2 SVGAGI. CDR3 length: 15 residues. Trimming left V 7 bases short and J 7 bases short, with 17 bases between.

CDR3 sequence: CASSLDRGSTDTQYF. In DNA, the CDR3 is TGTGCCAGCAGCTTGGACAGGGGGAGCACAGATACGCAGTATTTT. The rearrangement joins TRBV5-4 to TRBJ2-3, with 8 bases lining up with TRBD1. CDR1 SGHNT and CDR2 YYREEE come from the germline V gene (reference sequence). The V and J ends lost 0 bases and 0 bases, in that order; junction bases with no gene match: 0. The CDR3 extends over 15 amino acids.

A single count supports this clone. The gene calls are TRBV5-4 and TRBJ1-1; D is undetermined. V was pared by 4 bases and J by 1 base, with 11 bases between. The germline gives CDR1 SGHNT, CDR2 YYREEE (reference sequence). The CDR3 is 14 amino acids. The CDR3 DNA is TGTGCCAGCAGCCTACCTACTGGGAACACTGAAGCTTTCTTT. Amino acids: CASSLPTGNTEAFF.

This clone was recorded only once. The rearrangement joins TRBV6-5 to TRBJ1-3; no clear D. V lost 4 bases to trimming and J lost 4 bases, with 8 bases between them. The CDR3 is 13 residues long. CDR1 and CDR2 from the germline V gene are MNHEY and SVGAGI. CDR3 residues: CASSSLGGNTIYF. The CDR3 DNA follows: TGTGCCAGCAGTTCTCTCGGGGGAAACACCATATATTTT.

The chain couples TRBV19 to TRBJ2-7; 11 bases fit TRBD2. This CDR3 has 13 residues. The V gene end was trimmed by 4 bases and the J gene end by 5 bases; junction bases not matched to a gene: 1. The germline CDR1 and CDR2 sequences are LNHDA and SQIVND (reference sequence). The CDR3 loop is CASSKLAGDEQYF. DNA for the CDR3: TGTGCCAGTAGTAAACTAGCGGGGGACGAGCAGTACTTC.

This clone came up once. J is TRBJ2-7 and V is TRBV7-9; 9 nucleotides line up with TRBD1. CDR3 length: 14 residues. Germline V gene lookup returns CDR1 SEHNR and CDR2 FQNEAQ (reference sequence). V was clipped by 3 bases and J by 2 bases; unmatched bases: 2. The CDR3 DNA reads as TGTGCCAGCAGCTTCCGGGACAGGGCCTACGAGCAGTACTTC. This codes for CASSFRDRAYEQYF.

V is TRBV6-1 and J is TRBJ1-3, with 7 bases fitting TRBD1. In germline, CDR1 is MNHNS, CDR2 SASEGT. The trim removed 2 bases at V and 0 bases at J, leaving 10 bases unmatched. CDR3 length: 18 residues. CDR3 residues: CASSEYARGFFSGNTIYF. The CDR3 DNA sequence: TGTGCCAGCAGTGAATACGCCAGGGGGTTTTTCTCTGGAAACACCATATATTTT.

This clone was counted once. V and J are TRBV4-2 and TRBJ2-1; possibly TRBD1 for D (6 bases). Germline-derived CDR1 and CDR2 are LGHNA and YNFKEQ. This CDR3 comprises 18 residues. Deletions cut 4 bases from V and 2 bases from J, with 21 bases between. The CDR3 DNA reads as TGTGCCAGCAGCCCGGGACACCGACTCGACCTAACCTACAATGAGCAGTTCTTC. Protein product: CASSPGHRLDLTYNEQFF.

This rearrangement joins TRBV25-1 to TRBJ2-1; 11 bases match TRBD1. The CDR3 consists of 16 residues. The V gene end was trimmed by 4 bases and the J gene end by 6 bases; junction bases not matched to a gene: 8. The V gene's germline CDR1 is MGHDK and CDR2 SYGVNS. CDR3 bases: TGTGCCAGCAGTGTAACCGGGACAGGGGGAATCAATGAGCAGTTCTTC. It translates to CASSVTGTGGINEQFF.

The V and J genes are TRBV9 and TRBJ1-4; possible D gene TRBD1, 5 bases. The CDR3 extends over 17 amino acids. The germline V gene has CDR1 SGDLS and CDR2 YYNGEE. Between the trimmed V and J ends, which lost 0 bases and 4 bases, there was a span of 16 bases. CDR3 sequence (DNA): TGTGCCAGCAGCGTAGGTACGGGGGACGCGGGTAATGAAAAACTGTTTTTT. It yields the protein CASSVGTGDAGNEKLFF. The whole variable domain, filled in from reference TRBV9 and TRBJ1-4, reads DSGVTQTPKHLITATGQRVTLRCSPRSGDLSVYWYQQSLDQGLQFLIQYYNGEERAKGNILERFSAQQFPDLHSELNLSSLELGDSALYFCASSVGTGDAGNEKLFFGSGTQLSVL.